This TCR beta chain is drawn from a study of T cells in Graves' hyperthyroidism and ophthalmopathy. Amplified TCR beta CDR3 regions came from RNA transcripts. A first-round RT-PCR of the TCR CDR3 used the HTBI primer set. TCRdb re-analysed the multiplex PCR reads in MiXCR, keeping a single row per CDR3 protein. The table records roughly 660,000 distinct CDR3 sequences, around 16% of them present only once. Germline CDR1 GTSNPN, CDR2 SVGIG (reference sequence). This CDR3 is built from 15 residues. Trimming left V 0 bases short and J 1 base short, with 12 bases between. This clonotype was picked up one time. Patients with uncontrolled infections, other autoimmune diseases, pregnancy or lactation were excluded.

What was sequenced was blood. V gene TRBV30 combines with J gene TRBJ1-2; TRBD1 is a possible D gene (6 bases). This TCR was recovered from a man in his forties or fifties with Graves' hyperthyroidism. The DNA of the CDR3 is TGTGCCTGGAGTGTACCCGGACAGATTAACTATGGCTACACCTTC. As protein: CAWSVPGQINYGYTF.